The rows below give T cell receptor beta chains drawn from one sample of a study of cytomegalovirus exposure and HLA in healthy donors. The assay was immunoSEQ multiplex PCR, and TCRdb's table has in-frame clones only and misses some. Seen here are about 98,000 clones, roughly 76% observed once, and the top ten hold under 3%. Sequenced input: PBMCs. Source of these receptors: a man in his fifties or sixties in good health and CMV-seronegative. Both conserved end residues are part of each CDR3. The order of the fields is D gene, clone size, J gene, V gene, CDR3 protein, CDR3 DNA. The D gene is left open where the match is weak. Expanded clones get a size class; other rows say once, few or many, or leave the size out.

>.|once|TRBJ1-1|TRBV2
CASFFQGEAFF
TGTGCCAGTTTTTTCCAGGGAGAAGCTTTCTTT
>.|.|TRBJ2-1|TRBV29-1
CSVVWGRSYNEQFF
TGCAGCGTTGTCTGGGGGCGGTCCTACAATGAGCAGTTCTTC
>.|.|TRBJ1-4|TRBV6-1
CASSTGGLNEKLFF
TGTGCCAGCAGCACCGGAGGGTTAAACGAAAAACTGTTTTTT
>TRBD1|few|TRBJ1-4|TRBV19
CASSIEGQGQSNEKLFF
TGTGCCAGTAGTATAGAGGGACAGGGTCAGTCTAATGAAAAACTGTTTTTT
>TRBD1|.|TRBJ2-7|TRBV19
CASSIVGTGFDEQYF
TGTGCCAGTAGTATAGTTGGGACAGGGTTCGACGAGCAGTACTTC
>.|.|TRBJ1-1|TRBV15
CATSRRGPNTEAFF
TGTGCCACCAGCCGGCGGGGACCGAACACTGAAGCTTTCTTT
>TRBD2|.|TRBJ2-3|TRBV7-2
CASGTGLAGITDTQYF
TGTGCCAGCGGAACAGGACTAGCGGGGATCACAGATACGCAGTATTTT
>TRBD2|few|TRBJ2-7|TRBV7-9
CASSLGPGTNYEQYF
TGTGCCAGCAGCTTAGGCCCCGGGACTAACTACGAGCAGTACTTC
>TRBD2|.|TRBJ2-1|TRBV18
CASSPPLAGGVEQFF
TGTGCCAGCTCACCACCTCTAGCGGGAGGAGTTGAGCAGTTCTTC
>TRBD1|.|TRBJ1-1|TRBV9
CASSVEVGQENTEAFF
TGTGCCAGCAGCGTTGAGGTGGGACAGGAGAACACTGAAGCTTTCTTT
>.|.|TRBJ2-7|TRBV7-8
CASSFSPMQGPGYEQYF
TGTGCCAGCAGCTTTAGTCCTATGCAAGGCCCGGGCTACGAGCAGTACTTC
>.|.|TRBJ2-7|TRBV2
CASSQGYEQYF
TGTGCCAGCAGTCAGGGCTACGAGCAGTACTTC
>TRBD2|.|TRBJ2-5|TRBV6-1
CASRDSGGAETQYF
TGTGCCAGCAGAGATAGCGGGGGGGCGGAGACCCAGTACTTC
>TRBD2|.|TRBJ2-7|TRBV7-9
CASSPPFGTTSYEQYF
TGTGCCAGCAGCCCCCCGTTTGGGACTACCTCCTACGAGCAGTACTTC
>.|.|TRBJ2-3|TRBV7-9
CASSPDRILDTQYF
TGTGCCAGCAGCCCGGACAGAATACTGGATACGCAGTATTTT
>.|once|TRBJ1-2|TRBV12-2
CASRTATDPGWGYTF
TGTGCAAGTCGCACCGCAACAGATCCAGGATGGGGCTACACCTTC
>.|.|TRBJ1-1|TRBV29-1
CSAQIKNTEAFF
TGCAGCGCACAGATAAAGAACACTGAAGCTTTCTTT
>TRBD1|few|TRBJ1-3|TRBV19
CASKRTGGLSGNTIYF
TGTGCCAGTAAAAGGACAGGGGGCCTCTCTGGAAACACCATATATTTT
>TRBD1|.|TRBJ2-7|TRBV6-5
CASSSFMGQGYEQYF
TGTGCCAGCAGTTCCTTCATGGGACAGGGCTACGAGCAGTACTTC
>.|.|TRBJ1-2|TRBV5-4
CASSRLTGTPNYGYTF
TGTGCCAGCAGCCGGCTAACAGGGACCCCTAACTATGGCTACACCTTC
>.|few|TRBJ2-7|TRBV18
CASSPRQGYEQYF
TGTGCCAGCTCACCACGGCAGGGCTACGAGCAGTACTTC
>.|.|TRBJ1-4|TRBV6-1
CASSQNRVLEKLFF
TGTGCCAGCAGTCAAAACAGGGTTTTGGAAAAACTGTTTTTT
>TRBD1|.|TRBJ1-1|TRBV5-4
CASSPGQTSVSTEAFF
TGTGCCAGCAGCCCGGGACAGACGAGCGTGAGCACTGAAGCTTTCTTT
>.|.|TRBJ2-1|TRBV7-3
CASSLTPYERSYNEQFF
TGTGCCAGCAGCTTAACGCCTTACGAGAGATCCTACAATGAGCAGTTCTTC
>.|once|TRBJ2-5|TRBV2
CASSRTAKETQYF
TGTGCCAGCAGTAGGACAGCAAAAGAGACCCAGTACTTC
>TRBD2|.|TRBJ2-1|TRBV4-3
CASSQDQGGGLVTVEQFF
TGCGCCAGCAGCCAAGATCAGGGCGGGGGGCTGGTTACTGTTGAGCAGTTCTTC
>TRBD2|.|TRBJ2-7|TRBV11-1
CASSFEGGGYEQYF
TGTGCCAGCAGCTTTGAGGGCGGGGGCTACGAGCAGTACTTC
>.|.|TRBJ1-5|TRBV15
CATRGEGGSLNQPQHF
TGTGCCACCAGGGGGGAGGGAGGCTCCCTAAATCAGCCCCAGCATTTT
>TRBD2|.|TRBJ2-1|TRBV4-1
CASSQPIAGKYNEQFF
TGCGCCAGCAGCCAACCTATAGCGGGGAAGTACAATGAGCAGTTCTTC
>.|.|TRBJ1-5|TRBV7-5
CARSQGAIQPQHF
TGTGCCAGAAGCCAGGGGGCTATTCAGCCCCAGCATTTT
>TRBD1|.|TRBJ1-5|TRBV28
CASTSGQPNQPQHF
TGTGCCAGCACTTCGGGACAGCCAAATCAGCCCCAGCATTTT
>TRBD1|.|TRBJ1-5|TRBV2
CARTPKGGQGEQPQHF
TGTGCCAGAACTCCAAAAGGGGGGCAGGGGGAACAGCCCCAGCATTTT
>TRBD1|.|TRBJ1-5|TRBV18
CASSEGQGSHQPQHF
TGTGCCAGCTCAGAGGGACAGGGGTCCCATCAGCCCCAGCATTTT
>TRBD2|few|TRBJ2-2|TRBV5-1
CASSSRESNTGELFF
TGCGCCAGCAGCTCGCGGGAGTCGAACACCGGGGAGCTGTTTTTT
>.|.|TRBJ2-7|TRBV30
CAWSGGYEQYF
TGTGCCTGGAGTGGAGGCTACGAGCAGTACTTC
>.|.|TRBJ1-5|TRBV28
CASRPPDLFQPQHF
TGTGCCAGCAGGCCTCCTGACTTATTTCAGCCCCAGCATTTT
>.|few|TRBJ1-3|TRBV7-9
CSSSSGGTGNTIYF
TGTTCCAGCAGCTCAGGAGGGACTGGAAACACCATATATTTT